This T cell receptor (beta chain) came from a study of identical twins. General observations from the study: Beta out-of-frame sequences showed weaker excess twin sharing.

Among all donors, each was a healthy Caucasian. Trimming removed 7 bases at V and 0 bases at J, with 19 bases between. The CDR3 covers 17 residues. Germline V gene sequence: CDR1 MNHNS, CDR2 SASEGT. This clonotype was counted at least ten times. Its specificity is not known. Unique molecular identifiers were present on the cDNA, and a universal primer site came from template switching. One entry per CDR3 protein results from TCRdb running MiXCR on the 5' RACE reads. The sample includes 640,000 or so distinct CDR3 sequences, around 6.1% of them seen just once. This chain uses TRBV6-1 with TRBJ1-3, with D maybe TRBD1 (6 bases). The clonotype comes from a man aged 18 to 35 in good health. Source material: naive T cells sorted from blood. CDR3 nucleotides: TGTGCCAGCACCGCCCGGACAGATTACTTCTCTGGAAACACCATATATTTT. As protein: CASTARTDYFSGNTIYF.